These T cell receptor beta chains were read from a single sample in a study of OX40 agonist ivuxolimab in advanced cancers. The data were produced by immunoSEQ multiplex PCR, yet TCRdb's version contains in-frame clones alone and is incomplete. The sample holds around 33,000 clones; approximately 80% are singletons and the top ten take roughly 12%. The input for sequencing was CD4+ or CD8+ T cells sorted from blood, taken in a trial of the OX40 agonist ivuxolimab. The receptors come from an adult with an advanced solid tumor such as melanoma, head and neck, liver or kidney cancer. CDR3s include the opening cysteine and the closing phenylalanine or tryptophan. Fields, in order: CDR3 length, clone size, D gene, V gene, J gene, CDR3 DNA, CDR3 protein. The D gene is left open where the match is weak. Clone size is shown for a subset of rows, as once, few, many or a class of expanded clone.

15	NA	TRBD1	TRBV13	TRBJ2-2	TGTGCCAGCAGTCCGCGGACAGGGAACACCGGGGAGCTGTTTTTT	CASSPRTGNTGELFF
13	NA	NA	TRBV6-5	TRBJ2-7	TGTGCCAGCAGTTACTCCAGCGCCTACGAGCAGTACTTC	CASSYSSAYEQYF
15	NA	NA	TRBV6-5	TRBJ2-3	TGTGCCAGCAGTTACCTTGGGGCCGTGACAGATACGCAGTATTTT	CASSYLGAVTDTQYF
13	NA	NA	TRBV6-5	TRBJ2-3	TGTGCCAGCAGTGAACGCAACTCAGATACGCAGTATTTT	CASSERNSDTQYF
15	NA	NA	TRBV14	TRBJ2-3	TGTGCCAGCAGTAAAGAGCGGTTTAGCACAGATACGCAGTATTTT	CASSKERFSTDTQYF
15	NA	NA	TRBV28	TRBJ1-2	TGTGCCATTCAGAAAAGGGCGGCAGCTAACTATGGCTACACCTTC	CAIQKRAAANYGYTF
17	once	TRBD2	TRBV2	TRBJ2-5	TGTGCCAGCAGCGCTAAGGGACTAGCGGGGAACCAAGAGACCCAGTACTTC	CASSAKGLAGNQETQYF
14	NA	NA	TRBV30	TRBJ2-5	TGTGCCTGGAATGCACAGGGAGACCAAGAGACCCAGTACTTC	CAWNAQGDQETQYF
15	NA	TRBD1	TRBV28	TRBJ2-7	TGTGCCAGCAGCGAGGGACAGAGTGGGTCCTACGAGCAGTACTTC	CASSEGQSGSYEQYF
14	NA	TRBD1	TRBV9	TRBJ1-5	TGTGCCAGCAGCGGGGGGACAGGCAATCAGCCCCAGCATTTT	CASSGGTGNQPQHF
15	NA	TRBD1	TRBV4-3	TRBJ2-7	TGCGCCAGCAGCCCCGGGACAGGGGCTTCCTACGAGCAGTACTTC	CASSPGTGASYEQYF
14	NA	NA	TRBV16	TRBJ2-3	TGTGCCAGCAGCCAATTCAGCTGGGGAGATACGCAGTATTTT	CASSQFSWGDTQYF
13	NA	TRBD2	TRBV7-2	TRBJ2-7	TGTGCCAGCAGCCCCGCCGGGGGGTACGAGCAGTACTTC	CASSPAGGYEQYF
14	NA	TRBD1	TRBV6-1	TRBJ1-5	TGTGCCAGTTCCGACAGGGGGCGAAATCAGCCCCAGCATTTT	CASSDRGRNQPQHF
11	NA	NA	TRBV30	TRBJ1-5	TGTGCCTTTGGGGGGGATCAGCCCCAGCATTTT	CAFGGDQPQHF
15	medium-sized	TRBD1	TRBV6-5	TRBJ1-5	TGTGCCAGCAGTACGACAGGGCCCGGCAATCAGCCCCAGCATTTT	CASSTTGPGNQPQHF
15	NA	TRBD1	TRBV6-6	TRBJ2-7	TGTGCCAGCAGTGAGACCGACAGGGTAAGCGACGAGCAGTACTTC	CASSETDRVSDEQYF
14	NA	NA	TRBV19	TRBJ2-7	TGTGCCAGTAGTGCCGACAGTAGCTCCTACGAGCAGTACTTC	CASSADSSSYEQYF
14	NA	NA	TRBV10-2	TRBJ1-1	TGCGCCAGCAGGGACATAAGCGCGGCCACTGAAGCTTTCTTT	CASRDISAATEAFF
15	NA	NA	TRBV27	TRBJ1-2	TGTGCCAGCAGTTTACGCCCTCAGCGGGTCTATGGCTACACCTTC	CASSLRPQRVYGYTF
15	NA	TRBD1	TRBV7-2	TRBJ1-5	TGTGCCAGCAGCAAGACAGGGGTAGGCAATCAGCCCCAGCATTTT	CASSKTGVGNQPQHF
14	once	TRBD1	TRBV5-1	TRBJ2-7	TGCGCCAGCAGCTATTACAGGGGGAGCAACGAGCAGTACTTC	CASSYYRGSNEQYF
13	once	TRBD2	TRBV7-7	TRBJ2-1	TGTGCCAGCAGCTTATTAGCGGGAGACGAGCAGTTCTTC	CASSLLAGDEQFF
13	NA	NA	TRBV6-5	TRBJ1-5	TGTGCCAGCAGGCAGGGGCCCAATCAGCCCCAGCATTTT	CASRQGPNQPQHF
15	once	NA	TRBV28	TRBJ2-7	TGTGCCAGCAGTCTCTTGGGGGGAGATCCCTACGAGCAGTACTTC	CASSLLGGDPYEQYF
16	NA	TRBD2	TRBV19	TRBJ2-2	TGTGCCAGTTGCTACAATCCAGGCGGGAGGCAAGAGGAGCTGTTTTTT	CASCYNPGGRQEELFF
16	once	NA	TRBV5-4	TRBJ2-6	TGTGCCAGCAGCGGCGCCGGGTACTCTGGGGCCAACGTCCTGACTTTC	CASSGAGYSGANVLTF
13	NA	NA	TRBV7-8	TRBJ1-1	TGTGCCAGCAGCTCACTTTGGGGGACTGAAGCTTTCTTT	CASSSLWGTEAFF
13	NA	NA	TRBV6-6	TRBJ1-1	TGTGCCAGCAGTTACGAGGGGGGCACTGAAGCTTTCTTT	CASSYEGGTEAFF
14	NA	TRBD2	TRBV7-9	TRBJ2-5	TGTGCCAGCATTCCGCGGGGGGGCCTGGAGACCCAGTACTTC	CASIPRGGLETQYF
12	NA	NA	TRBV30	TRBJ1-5	TGTGCCTGGGGCGGGGGGGCTCAGCCCCAGCATTTT	CAWGGGAQPQHF
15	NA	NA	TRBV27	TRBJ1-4	TGTGCCAGCACCCCCATCGGAGGGATCAGTGAAAAACTGTTTTTT	CASTPIGGISEKLFF
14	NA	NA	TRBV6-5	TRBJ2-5	TGTGCCAGCAGTTACGGGCTAGAAGGAGAGACCCAGTACTTC	CASSYGLEGETQYF
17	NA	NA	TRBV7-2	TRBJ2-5	TGTGCCAGCGGAGGTCCACGGGAGGGGGCCGGACGAGAGACCCAGTACTTC	CASGGPREGAGRETQYF
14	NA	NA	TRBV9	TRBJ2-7	TGTGCCAGCAGCCCCTCCGATGGTACCTACGAGCAGTACTTC	CASSPSDGTYEQYF
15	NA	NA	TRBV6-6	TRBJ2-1	TGTGCCAGCAGGGAGGGGACGGTCTCCTACAATGAGCAGTTCTTC	CASREGTVSYNEQFF
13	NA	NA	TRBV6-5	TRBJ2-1	TGTGCCAGCAGTTACTCAAGGGTACATGAGCAGTTCTTC	CASSYSRVHEQFF
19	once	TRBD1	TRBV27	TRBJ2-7	TGTGCCAGCAGTTTTCTTCCGGGACAGGGGATAAGAGGGGGCTACGAGCAGTACTTC	CASSFLPGQGIRGGYEQYF
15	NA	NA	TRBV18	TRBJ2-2	TGTGCCAGCTCACCAACCGAAGGGGGTACCGGGGAGCTGTTTTTT	CASSPTEGGTGELFF
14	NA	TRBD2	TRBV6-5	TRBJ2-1	TGTGCCAGCAGTACGGGGGGGCATTACAATGAGCAGTTCTTC	CASSTGGHYNEQFF
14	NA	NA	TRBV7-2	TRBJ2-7	TGTGCCAGCAGCTTAGAGCGAGTGGTGGGCGAGCAGTACTTC	CASSLERVVGEQYF
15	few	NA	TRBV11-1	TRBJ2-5	TGTGCCAGCAGCTTCGGGACTGGAGGTGGAGAGACCCAGTACTTC	CASSFGTGGGETQYF
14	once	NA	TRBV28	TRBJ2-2	TGTGCCAGCAGACCGGACCCAGGATCCGGGGAGCTGTTTTTT	CASRPDPGSGELFF
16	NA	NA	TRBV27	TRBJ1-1	TGTGCCAGCATCCCCTCCGGGAGCGTACCCGGCACTGAAGCTTTCTTT	CASIPSGSVPGTEAFF
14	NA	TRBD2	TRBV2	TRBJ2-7	TGTGCCATGGGACTAGCGGGGGATTCCTACGAGCAGTACTTC	CAMGLAGDSYEQYF
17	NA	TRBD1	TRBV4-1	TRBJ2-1	TGCGCCAGCAGCCAAGAAAGGGCCGGACAGGAATACAATGAGCAGTTCTTC	CASSQERAGQEYNEQFF
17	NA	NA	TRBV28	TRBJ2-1	TGTGCCAGCAGCACACTGGTGGGCGGGCTTACCTACAATGAGCAGTTCTTC	CASSTLVGGLTYNEQFF
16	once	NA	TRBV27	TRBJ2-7	TGTGCCAGCAGTTCGTTACCCGGGACTGACTCCTACGAGCAGTACTTC	CASSSLPGTDSYEQYF
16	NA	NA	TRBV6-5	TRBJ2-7	TGTGCCAGCAGTTACTCAGTCTCCAGACCTCGGGGCGAGCAGTACTTC	CASSYSVSRPRGEQYF
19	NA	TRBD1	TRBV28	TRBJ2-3	TGTGCCAGCAGCCTACAGCCCCTGGGGCGGGACAGGGGCACAGATACGCAGTATTTT	CASSLQPLGRDRGTDTQYF
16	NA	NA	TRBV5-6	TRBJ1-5	TGTGCCAGCAGCTTGGCCAGAGGGCCCCCGACTCAGCCCCAGCATTTT	CASSLARGPPTQPQHF